The source of this TCR beta chain is a study of CD8 T cells in ankylosing spondylitis. Quantitative 5'-RACE with molecular barcodes generated TCR beta libraries. Using its own MiXCR run on the 5' RACE reads, TCRdb lists one record per CDR3 protein. The table lists fewer than 500,000 distinct CDR3 sequences, 20% to 30% of them singletons. After removal of 7 bases from V and 3 bases from J, the junction contained 7 bases not matched to a gene. There are 14 residues in the CDR3. Study-wide results and limits: A CD8+ phenotype characterized the disease-linked clones, which were relatively rare in peripheral blood. Apparently characteristic of ankylosing spondylitis blood was a TCR beta motif (fewer than ten highly homologous variants). Clones tied to disease were said to be significantly enriched in matched ankylosing spondylitis synovial fluid. Reactive arthritis synovial fluid and blood were previously reported to contain some motif variants.

Details on this clonotype: Its antigen remains unknown.

The chain links TRBV12-3 or TRBV12-4 to TRBJ2-3; TRBD1 agrees at 7 bases. The specimen was blood, either unsorted or a sorted T cell fraction (not recorded which). This clonotype was obtained from a male donor with ankylosing spondylitis. For the CDR3, the DNA is TGTGCCAGCAATATAAGGGGGCCTACAGATACGCAGTATTTT. This translates into CASNIRGPTDTQYF.